Listed here is a single T cell receptor (beta chain). These data originate in a study of blood T cell repertoires in COVID-19. Generated by immunoSEQ multiplex PCR, the TCRdb table keeps only in-frame clones and is missing some. Of under 200,000 clones listed, 80% are singletons. Germline-derived CDR1 and CDR2 are SEHNR and FQNEAQ (reference sequence). The CDR3 covers 17 residues. V lost 4 bases, J lost 3 bases, and 11 bases stayed unmatched. The sequence derives from a man in his sixties or seventies with active or convalescent COVID-19. The chain is built from TRBV7-9 and TRBJ2-2, with 7 bases fitting TRBD1. The sequenced material came from peripheral blood. The CDR3 is CASSWEGQAGYTGELFF. In nucleotides, the CDR3 is TGTGCCAGCAGCTGGGAAGGACAGGCGGGTTACACCGGGGAGCTGTTTTTT.